The entry that follows covers one T cell receptor beta chain sequence. Its specificity is not known. Being one base from a much bigger clone, this may be a read error. The data are from a study of T cells in Graves' hyperthyroidism and ophthalmopathy. General study findings and limits: Blood also carried most thyroid clonotypes expanded above 0.001.

The CDR3 regions of TCR beta were amplified from RNA transcripts. Initially, a first-round RT-PCR of the TCR CDR3 employed the HTBI primer set. TCRdb reanalysed the multiplex PCR reads using MiXCR and keeps one entry per CDR3 protein. This repertoire shows approximately 330,000 distinct CDR3 sequences, 15% to 20% found once; its top ten account for around 54%. The definition of stable Graves' hyperthyroidism was no ophthalmopathy progression within 18 months. This TCR derives from a woman aged 50 to 60 with Graves' hyperthyroidism. The specimen was blood.

The CDR3 sequence: CASGAADQPGELSF. The CDR3 DNA is TGTGCCAGCGGAGCAGCGGATCAGCCCGGGGAGCTGTCTTTT. The rearrangement uses TRBV6-2 or TRBV6-3 and TRBJ2-2; weak D call: TRBD2 (5 bases). The CDR3 sequence is 14 residues long. The V gene's germline CDR1 is MNHEY and CDR2 SVGEGT.